These 17 T cell receptor beta chains were all obtained from the same sample, sequenced in a study of cytomegalovirus exposure and HLA in healthy donors. The primer mix had 60 Vbeta and 13 Jbeta primers. Measured with immunoSEQ multiplex PCR; TCRdb has only the in-frame clones, and not every one. The table for this sample gives approximately 100,000 clones. Sequencing used PBMCs. Receptors originate from a man aged 50 or older in good health and CMV-seronegative.

This chain joins TRBV29-1 and TRBJ1-2, with a possible D match to TRBD1 (5 bases). The length of the CDR3 is 13 residues. The V gene lost 5 bases and the J gene lost 8 bases, with 18 bases spanning the gap. The germline gives CDR1 SQVTM, CDR2 ANQGSEA. CDR3 sequence: CSVSVWGDHGYTF. The CDR3 nucleotides are TGCAGCGTTTCAGTGTGGGGGGATCACGGCTACACCTTC.

The chain has TRBV29-1 and TRBJ2-2; D is uncertain. This CDR3 comprises 13 residues. Germline V gene data show CDR1 as SQVTM and CDR2 as ANQGSEA. Trimming took off 7 bases at V and 0 bases at J, with 9 bases between the two ends. The CDR3 DNA sequence: TGCAGCGCTTACACCACGAACACCGGGGAGCTGTTTTTT. This codes for CSAYTTNTGELFF.

V gene TRBV5-1 combines with J gene TRBJ2-2; 10 positions match TRBD1. CDR1 is SGHRS, CDR2 YFSETQ, per germline. The CDR3 has 16 residues. The trim removed 4 bases at V and 4 bases at J, leaving 7 bases unmatched. The CDR3 DNA reads as TGCGCCAGCAGCGTCCCGGGACAGGGGACCACCGGGGAGCTGTTTTTT. As protein: CASSVPGQGTTGELFF.

The V call is TRBV19, the J call TRBJ1-2; TRBD1 matches at 10 bases. The V gene's germline CDR1 is LNHDA and CDR2 SQIVND (reference sequence). This CDR3 is built from 14 residues. The J segment lost 4 bases and the V segment lost 6 bases, leaving 5 bases of the junction unmatched. The CDR3 DNA reads as TGTGCCAGTAGAACCCGACAGGGGGCCTATGGCTACACCTTC. Its protein product is CASRTRQGAYGYTF. The variable domain in full, completed from reference TRBV19 and TRBJ1-2, reads DGGITQSPKYLFRKEGQNVTLSCEQNLNHDAMYWYRQDPGQGLRLIYYSQIVNDFQKGDIAEGYSVSREKKESFPLTVTSAQKNPTAFYLCASRTRQGAYGYTFGSGTRLTVV.

The genes are TRBV5-1 and TRBJ2-2; 7 nucleotides line up with TRBD1. With V trimmed by 4 bases and J by 6 bases, 9 bases remained unmatched. The germline V gene has CDR1 SGHRS and CDR2 YFSETQ. This CDR3 comprises 15 residues. The CDR3 region has the DNA TGCGCCAGCAGCCCGGGACAGATCTACGCCGGGGAGCTGTTTTTT. Amino acid sequence: CASSPGQIYAGELFF.

On this clone itself: The sample holds other DNA sequences that translate to the same CDR3. V usage is TRBV27 and J usage is TRBJ2-7, with a tentative D call TRBD1 (6 bases). V lost 5 bases and J lost 2, with 13 bases in between. Germline V gene sequence: CDR1 MNHEY, CDR2 SMNVEV (reference sequence). The CDR3 runs to 14 residues. CDR3 sequence: CASSISRGPYEQYF. The CDR3 DNA reads as TGTGCCAGCAGTATTAGCAGGGGCCCCTACGAGCAGTACTTC.

The rearrangement uses TRBV7-9 and TRBJ1-1, with D hard to call. The CDR3 sequence is 15 residues long. Trimming left V 6 bases short and J 1 base short, with 15 bases between. Per the germline V gene, CDR1 is SEHNR and CDR2 is FQNEAQ (reference sequence). The CDR3 DNA is TGTGCCAGCAGTTCTAGAGGGAGAGAGAACACTGAAGCTTTCTTT. Its translation is CASSSRGRENTEAFF.

The J gene is TRBJ2-7, the V gene TRBV5-1; D gene ambiguous. V lost 1 base and J 3 bases, leaving 11 bases between the germline ends. CDR3 length: 14 amino acids. Germline CDR1 SGHRS, CDR2 YFSETQ. CDR3 sequence reads: CASSLFRPDYEQYF. The CDR3 nucleotides are TGCGCCAGCAGCTTGTTCAGGCCAGACTACGAGCAGTACTTC.

The chain carries TRBV2 and TRBJ2-7; TRBD1 matches 7 bases. Germline loops: CDR1 SNHLY, CDR2 FYNNEI. Trimming removed 6 bases from V and 6 bases from J; junction bases left unmatched: 11. CDR3 size: 14 residues. The CDR3 DNA sequence: TGTGCCAGCAGCGAGGGACAGCCACCTCCCGAGCAGTACTTC. Amino acids: CASSEGQPPPEQYF.

The chain joins TRBV6-6 to TRBJ2-5; D remains ambiguous. The J call could be wrong; TRBJ2-7 is a better fit for the DNA end. The length of the CDR3 is 11 residues. Germline-derived CDR1 and CDR2 are MNHNY and SVGAGI (reference sequence). The CDR3 DNA reads TGTGCCAGCAAACAGAGCTACGAGCAGTACTTC. Protein product: CASKQSYEQYF.

CDR3: CASSLGQGEQYF. CDR3 nucleotide sequence: TGTGCCAGCAGCTTGGGACAGGGCGAGCAGTACTTC. The V gene is TRBV11-2, the J gene TRBJ2-7; 9 bases align to TRBD1. V shed 3 bases, J shed 6 bases, and the junction held 0 bases outside the gene matches. Germline V lookup: CDR1 SGHAT, CDR2 FQNNGV. This CDR3 is 12 amino acids long.

This rearrangement joins TRBV18 to TRBJ2-1; TRBD1 matches at 9 bases. The CDR3 totals 14 residues. Germline CDR1 reads KGHSH; CDR2 reads LQKENI. Trimming took 3 bases from V and 7 from J; bases not matched to a gene: 4. CDR3 protein: CASSPTGGSNEQFF. Here the CDR3 DNA reads TGTGCCAGCTCACCGACAGGGGGTTCGAATGAGCAGTTCTTC.

The chain uses TRBV13 and TRBJ1-1, with D unresolved. The CDR3 runs 14 residues. Germline V CDR1 and CDR2: PRHDT, FYEKMQ (reference sequence). The V gene lost 0 bases and the J gene lost 6 bases, with 11 bases spanning the gap. The CDR3 protein is CASSLGPGRAEAFF. In DNA form, the CDR3 reads TGTGCCAGCAGCTTAGGACCGGGTCGGGCTGAAGCTTTCTTT. Drawing the rest from reference TRBV13 and TRBJ1-1, the complete variable domain is AAGVIQSPRHLIKEKRETATLKCYPIPRHDTVYWYQQGPGQDPQFLISFYEKMQSDKGSIPDRFSAQQFSDYHSELNMSSLELGDSALYFCASSLGPGRAEAFFGQGTRLTVV.

The V call is TRBV9, the J call TRBJ2-7, with 8 nucleotides matching TRBD1. J lost 1 base, V lost 4 bases, and 4 bases had no gene match. There are 14 residues in the CDR3. Germline V gene sequence: CDR1 SGDLS, CDR2 YYNGEE. CDR3 sequence: CASSPWTGSYEQYF. The CDR3 DNA sequence: TGTGCCAGCAGCCCCTGGACAGGGTCCTACGAGCAGTACTTC.

The chain carries TRBV30 and TRBJ1-1; tentatively, D is TRBD1 (6 bases). The germline V gene has CDR1 GTSNPN and CDR2 SVGIG (reference sequence). V lost 3 bases to trimming and J lost 0 bases, with 26 bases between them. CDR3 length: 19 amino acids. The CDR3, as DNA: TGTGCCTGGAGGAGGGGGTCAGGGTTAGGCGCTTCCATGAACACTGAAGCTTTCTTT. Protein sequence: CAWRRGSGLGASMNTEAFF.

This rearrangement joins TRBV29-1 to TRBJ2-7, with D perhaps matching TRBD1 (6 bases). The CDR3 is 10 amino acids. Germline V gene data show CDR1 as SQVTM and CDR2 as ANQGSEA. Trimming removed 7 bases from V and 11 bases from J, with 15 bases in between. CDR3 region: CSGFCRGEYF. The CDR3 DNA is TGCAGCGGTTTTTGCAGGGGTGAGTACTTC.

The chain uses TRBV20-1 and TRBJ2-1, with a tentative D call TRBD2 (6 bases). Deletions cut 5 bases from V and 6 bases from J, with 8 bases between. From germline, CDR1 is DFQATT and CDR2 SNEGSKA (reference sequence). This CDR3 spans 11 amino acids. CDR3 sequence (DNA): TGCAGTGCTGGGACTGTCAATGAGCAGTTCTTC. It translates to CSAGTVNEQFF.